This TCR beta chain was documented in a study of cytotoxic CD8 clonotypes in ibrutinib-treated CLL (dated by TCRdb to the early 2020s). At the level of the whole study: In this cohort, approximately 14 patients were treatment-naive and roughly ten were relapsed/refractory, while about 18 had unmutated IGHV. Responses were partial in approximately 24 patients and complete in 2; after median around 68 months follow-up, roughly 15 stayed in remission and 12 progressed. Response samples were obtained after a median of 12 months of treatment, with a range of roughly 6 to 40 months. Samples averaged 255,043 productive templates and 94,082 productive rearrangements. Of the 90 or so participants in the trial, roughly 26 had longitudinal samples available. Cryopreserved peripheral blood mononuclear cells were collected before treatment, at response, and at either disease progression or sustained remission. Every remission and progressive disease sample was obtained while ibrutinib was still being received by the patients.

What the time point label conveys for this sample: progressive disease on ibrutinib. For TCR beta library preparation, approximately 2 micrograms of genomic DNA were isolated from cryopreserved PBMCs. Longitudinal blood samples from CLL patients on ibrutinib monotherapy were analyzed using high-throughput TCR beta sequencing. Patients were enrolled in a phase 2 open-label single-center ibrutinib monotherapy trial. The sample holds one count of this clone. The target of this receptor is not known. It has no much larger one-base neighbor in the sample; base qualities were not kept. The germline V gene provides CDR1 MNHNS and CDR2 SASEGT. The CDR3 numbers 14 residues from cysteine through phenylalanine. Only the CDR3 DNA is retained, 42 bases long and in frame from the first base. Clipping removes 6 bases from V and 4 bases from J, with 5 as the unmatched junction base count. What the work shows at the level of the full study, not this receptor alone: Clonality rose at ibrutinib response, remained stable during sustained remission, and dropped back toward baseline at progression. Public clonotypes were rare and either shrank or stayed stable during treatment, and the rise in clonality at ibrutinib response reflected expansion of private clonotypes. Baseline clonality was found to be higher than that of age-matched healthy donors and was strongly correlated with circulating CD8+ T-cell counts. Sampling times were not matched between patients in sustained remission and patients whose disease was progressing, and lymph node repertoires were not examined.

A MiSeq instrument was used for deep resolution sequencing, which targeted depths ranging from 1 in 1 million up to 1 in 200,000 T cells, with coverage averaging 10x for each clonotype. The immunoSEQ hsTCRB Kit was used to generate the TCR beta libraries. The source study handled its data this way. ImmunoSEQ Data Assistant and ImmunoSEQ Analyzer were used for data analysis, and V, D and J genes were assigned according to IMGT definitions. Clonality, which ranges from 0 to 1, was calculated as one minus the normalized Shannon entropy of productive rearrangement frequencies. Only overrepresented clonotypes making up at least 0.05% of the repertoire of each patient were included in the public clonotype analysis. About a dozen age-matched healthy donor repertoires from immuneACCESS served as clonality controls. The table was pulled from immuneACCESS by TCRdb, which kept in-frame rearrangements only. Such tables lose some clones; where checked, under half of the loss comes from unresolved V genes, and the rest has no known cause. The V and J calls and clone size come from that table; D and trimming were worked out from the DNA. The sample has about 300,000 clones on record, around 76% of them singletons. The ten largest clones capture around 5.3% of the sample.

This receptor was obtained from a human donor with chronic lymphocytic leukemia. Recombination connected TRBV6-1 to TRBJ2-1, with 8 bases matching TRBD1. The material was PBMCs, obtained at disease progression, from a patient treated with ibrutinib. CDR3 protein: CASRGDRQYNEQFF. The DNA sequence follows: TGTGCCAGCAGGGGGGACAGGCAGTACAATGAGCAGTTCTTC.